This T cell receptor beta chain came from a study of blood T cells in healthy people across ages. Overall study: Template-switching capture recovered about one barcoded beta molecule per two T cells. General study findings and limits: Both higher diversity and more naive CD4+ cells marked long-lived donors when set against aged donors.

V was clipped by 5 bases and J by 0 bases; unmatched bases: 12. In germline, CDR1 is SGHVS, CDR2 FNYEAQ. The CDR3 runs 18 residues. A remark on this clonotype: The target antigen is unknown.

A sample-barcoded 5' primer and a J-beta primer mix were used in a second PCR of roughly 6 to 11 cycles. In TCRdb, the 5' RACE reads were re-called with MiXCR into one record per CDR3 protein. This table has some 1.4 million distinct CDR3 sequences, 42% appearing once. The donors, aged 6 to 90, were healthy Caucasians from Russia. Isolated per sample were at least 6 million PBMCs. The J gene is TRBJ2-7, the V gene TRBV7-6; the match to TRBD2 covers 11 bases. The TCR originated in a woman younger than 35 in good health. The specimen sequenced was blood. CDR3 sequence: CASSPTSGGFSSSYEQYF. The CDR3 coding sequence is TGTGCCAGCAGCCCCACTAGCGGGGGCTTCTCGAGCTCCTACGAGCAGTACTTC.